A single sample is the source of the 13 T cell receptor beta chains below, sequenced in a study of shared clonotypes between healthy human individuals. This table comes from immunoSEQ multiplex PCR, and its TCRdb copy is limited to in-frame clones, with some not included. This table has 2 million to 3 million clones, approximately 93% appearing once. Sequences were obtained from naive CD4+ T cells from PBMCs. As for subset: CD45RA+ positively selected. Receptors originate from a man aged 18 to 30 in good health. Some clones in this sample may be carry-over from other donors' samples.

The chain uses TRBV27 and TRBJ1-1; no reliable D call. The V end lost 6 bases, the J end lost 1 base, and 3 bases lay between the germline ends. CDR3 length equals 11 residues. Germline CDR1 MNHEY, CDR2 SMNVEV (reference sequence). The DNA of the CDR3 is TGTGCCAGCAGGAGGAACACTGAAGCTTTCTTT. Amino acid sequence: CASRRNTEAFF.

The chain has TRBV19 and TRBJ2-5, with D possibly TRBD2 on 6 matching bases. Germline-derived CDR1 and CDR2 are LNHDA and SQIVND (reference sequence). This CDR3 region has 15 residues. The V end was cut by 0 bases, the J end by 5 bases, with 13 bases between. The chain's CDR3 is CASSIDFGGYETQYF. In DNA form, the CDR3 reads TGTGCCAGTAGTATAGATTTCGGAGGGTACGAGACCCAGTACTTC.

The V gene is TRBV7-3, the J gene TRBJ2-2; the D gene is possibly TRBD2 (5 bases). The CDR3 is 14 amino acids. Trimming removed 4 bases at V and 3 bases at J, with 9 bases between. Germline CDR1 SGHTA, CDR2 FQGTGA. The CDR3: CASSSPGDTGELFF. CDR3 DNA sequence: TGTGCCAGCAGCTCCCCCGGGGACACCGGGGAGCTGTTTTTT. Filled out from reference TRBV7-3 and TRBJ2-2, the complete variable domain reads GAGVSQTPSNKVTEKGKYVELRCDPISGHTALYWYRQSLGQGPEFLIYFQGTGAADDSGLPNDRFFAVRPEGSVSTLKIQRTERGDSAVYLCASSSPGDTGELFFGEGSRLTVL.

The rearrangement joins TRBV28 to TRBJ1-1; weak D call: TRBD1 (6 bases). V lost 2 bases to trimming and J lost 5 bases, with 12 bases between them. The CDR3 extends over 14 amino acids. In germline, CDR1 is MDHEN, CDR2 SYDVKM. The CDR3 coding sequence is TGTGCCAGCAGTTTAGAGGGGGGATGGACTGAAGCTTTCTTT. Protein product: CASSLEGGWTEAFF.

The chain uses TRBV7-2 and TRBJ2-1; D gene ambiguous. V lost 5 bases, J lost 0 bases, and 14 bases lay in between. The germline CDR1 and CDR2 sequences are SGHTA and FQGNSA. The CDR3 has 16 amino acids. CDR3 sequence: CASSPLGPSSYNEQFF. CDR3 in DNA: TGTGCCAGCAGCCCACTTGGGCCGAGCTCCTACAATGAGCAGTTCTTC.

Note on this clone: One end of the junction fails to match germline, which may point to a read error. The chain employs TRBV28 and TRBJ2-4; D may be TRBD1 or TRBD2 (5 bases each). This CDR3 is built from 12 residues. The germline V gene encodes CDR1 MDHEN and CDR2 SYDVKM. This CDR3 is CASSYLLGAPQF. CDR3 coding DNA: TGTGCCAGCAGTTATCTGCTCGGGGCGCCGCAATTC.

This chain connects TRBV7-9 to TRBJ2-2, with TRBD1 matching 8 bases. Germline-derived CDR1 and CDR2 are SEHNR and FQNEAQ (reference sequence). There are 16 residues in the CDR3. J gave up 4 bases and V 2 bases, and 6 bases lay outside the gene matches. CDR3 nucleotide sequence: TGTGCCAGCAGCTTAATCGCAGGGGGCGGCACCGGGGAGCTGTTTTTT. Amino acid sequence: CASSLIAGGGTGELFF.

Details on this clone: This sample also contains other DNA sequences that code for the same CDR3. The chain carries TRBV6-1 and TRBJ1-1; TRBD1 aligns across 7 bases. The CDR3 is 14 amino acids. Germline V gene data show CDR1 as MNHNS and CDR2 as SASEGT. Losses at the gene ends were 6 bases for V and 4 bases for J; bases not matched to a gene: 8. The CDR3 DNA is TGTGCCAGCAGCTTGACAGGGAGAGGCACTGAAGCTTTCTTT. Its protein product is CASSLTGRGTEAFF.

Concerning this clone itself: The identical CDR3 is also encoded by other nucleotide sequences in the sample. The J gene is TRBJ2-2, the V gene TRBV11-3; TRBD2 is a possible D gene (6 bases). CDR3 length: 14 residues. V lost 5 bases and J lost 5, with 12 bases in between. Germline V CDR1 and CDR2: SGHNT, YENEEA. CDR3 protein: CASSPGGVTGELFF. Here the CDR3 DNA reads TGTGCCAGCAGCCCTGGCGGGGTTACCGGGGAGCTGTTTTTT.

This CDR3 reads CASSLGSGGPQHF. Written as DNA, the CDR3 is TGTGCCAGCAGCCTCGGGAGCGGAGGGCCCCAGCATTTT. V and J are TRBV9 and TRBJ1-5; D is unresolved. V was trimmed by 4 bases and J by 9 bases, leaving 14 bases between them. This CDR3 is 13 amino acids long. In germline, CDR1 is SGDLS, CDR2 YYNGEE.

This sequence joins TRBV28 and TRBJ2-1, with TRBD2 identical over 9 bases. Germline V gives CDR1 MDHEN, CDR2 SYDVKM. With V trimmed by 5 bases and J by 2 bases, 7 bases remained unmatched. The CDR3 is 16 residues long. This CDR3 reads CASSAAVAGAYNEQFF. CDR3 sequence (DNA): TGTGCCAGCAGTGCCGCCGTAGCGGGAGCCTACAATGAGCAGTTCTTC.

The V and J genes are TRBV2 and TRBJ2-1, with TRBD2 matching 10 bases. Germline V lookup: CDR1 SNHLY, CDR2 FYNNEI. The ends lost 6 bases at V and 0 bases at J; junction bases unmatched: 5. This CDR3 spans 16 amino acids. In DNA, the CDR3 is TGTGCCAGCAGCGACCTAGCGGGAGCCTCCTACAATGAGCAGTTCTTC. This sequence encodes CASSDLAGASYNEQFF.

J is TRBJ1-1 and V is TRBV10-3; D is unclear. Trimming pared 7 bases from V and 1 base from J, leaving 10 bases between. Germline V lookup: CDR1 ENHRY, CDR2 SYGVKD. CDR3 length equals 13 residues. The CDR3 DNA sequence: TGTGCCATCACCCAACAAGAGAACACTGAAGCTTTCTTT. Translated: CAITQQENTEAFF.